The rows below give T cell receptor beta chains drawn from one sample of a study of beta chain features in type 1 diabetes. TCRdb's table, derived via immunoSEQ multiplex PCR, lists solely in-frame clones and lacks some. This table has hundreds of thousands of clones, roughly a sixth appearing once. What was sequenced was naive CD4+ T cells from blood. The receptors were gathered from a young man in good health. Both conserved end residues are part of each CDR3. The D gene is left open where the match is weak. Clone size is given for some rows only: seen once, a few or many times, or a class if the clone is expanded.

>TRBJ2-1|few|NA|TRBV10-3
TGTGCCATCACCAACATTGGGGGTGGAAATGAGCAGTTCTTC
CAITNIGGGNEQFF
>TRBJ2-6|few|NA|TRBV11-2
TGTGCCAGCAGCTTAGGAGGCCCTGGGGCCAACGTCCTGACTTTC
CASSLGGPGANVLTF
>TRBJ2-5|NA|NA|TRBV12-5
TGTGCTAGTGCCTTGGGACTGACCCAGTACTTC
CASALGLTQYF
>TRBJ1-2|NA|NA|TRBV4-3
TGCGCCAGCAGCCAAGATAGCACGGAATATGGCTACACCTTC
CASSQDSTEYGYTF
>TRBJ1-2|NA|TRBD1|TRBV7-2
TGTGCCAGCAGCCCGACAGGGTATGGCTACACCTTC
CASSPTGYGYTF
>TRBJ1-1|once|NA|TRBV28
TGTGCCAGCAGTTTAGGGGGTACCTGGAGAGCTTTCTTT
CASSLGGTWRAFF
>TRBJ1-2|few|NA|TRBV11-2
TGTGCCAGCAGCTTAGTAAGGGAGTCTGGAGGCTACACCTTC
CASSLVRESGGYTF
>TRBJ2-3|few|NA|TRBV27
TGTGCCAGTCGACAGTTAGTAATCACAGATACGCAGTATTTT
CASRQLVITDTQYF
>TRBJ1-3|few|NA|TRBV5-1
TGCGCCAGCAGCTTGGGAGGTCCTGGAAACACCATATATTTT
CASSLGGPGNTIYF
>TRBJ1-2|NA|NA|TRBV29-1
TGCAGCGTTGAAAGGGGGACTAACTATGGCTACACCTTC
CSVERGTNYGYTF
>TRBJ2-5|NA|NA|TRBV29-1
TGCAGCGTTGCCAAGGACCCGAGGGAGACCCAGTACTTC
CSVAKDPRETQYF
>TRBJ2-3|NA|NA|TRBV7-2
TGTGCCAGCAGCTCTGCTGGGGAAGATACGCAGTATTTT
CASSSAGEDTQYF
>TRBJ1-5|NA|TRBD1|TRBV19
TGTGCCAGTACCTATAAGGGGACAGGGGGGGCTTATCAGCCCCAGCATTTT
CASTYKGTGGAYQPQHF
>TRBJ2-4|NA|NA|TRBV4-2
TGTGCCAGCAGCCAAGATCAGCCTTTAAACATTCAGTACTTC
CASSQDQPLNIQYF
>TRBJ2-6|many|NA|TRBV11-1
TGTGCCAGCAGCGTAGACAGCTCTGGGGCCAACGTCCTGACTTTC
CASSVDSSGANVLTF
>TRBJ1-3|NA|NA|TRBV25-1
TGTGCCAGCAGTGAGCGGCCTGGAAACACCATATATTTT
CASSERPGNTIYF
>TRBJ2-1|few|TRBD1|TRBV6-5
TGTGCCAGCAGGGGACCGGGACAGGGTTGGAATGAGCAGTTCTTC
CASRGPGQGWNEQFF
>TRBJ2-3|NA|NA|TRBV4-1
TGCGCCAGCAGCCAAGGCGGGGGCACAGATACGCAGTATTTT
CASSQGGGTDTQYF
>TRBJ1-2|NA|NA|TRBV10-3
TGTGCCATCAGCCCTTCCCCGTCCGGGGACGGCGGCTACACCTTC
CAISPSPSGDGGYTF
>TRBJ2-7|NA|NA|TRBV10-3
TGTGCCATCAGTGGGGCAGGGGAACCGGGCGAGCAGTACTTC
CAISGAGEPGEQYF
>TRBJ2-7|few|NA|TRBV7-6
TGTGCCAGCAGCTTAGGCTCCGGGACCGACGTAGGCGAGCAGTACTTC
CASSLGSGTDVGEQYF
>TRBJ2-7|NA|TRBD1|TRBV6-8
TGTGCCAGCAGTTGGGACAGGAAATACGAGCAGTACTTC
CASSWDRKYEQYF
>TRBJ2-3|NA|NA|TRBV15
TGTGCCACCAGCAGAGACTCCACAGATACGCAGTATTTT
CATSRDSTDTQYF
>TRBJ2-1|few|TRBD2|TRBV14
TGTGCCAGCAGCCAAAGCGGGAGGGCCAGGTACAATGAGCAGTTCTTC
CASSQSGRARYNEQFF
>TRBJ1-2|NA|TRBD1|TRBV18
TGTGCCAGCTCACCTCGGACAGGGACCGATGGCTACACCTTC
CASSPRTGTDGYTF
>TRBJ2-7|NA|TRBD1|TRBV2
TGTGCCAGCAGGATGACAGGGGTCTACGAGCAGTACTTC
CASRMTGVYEQYF
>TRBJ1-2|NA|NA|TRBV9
TGTGCCAGCGTCGGAGACAGTAGCAACTATGGCTACACCTTC
CASVGDSSNYGYTF
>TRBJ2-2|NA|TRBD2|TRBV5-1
TGCGCCAGCAGCTTGTCCGGGACTAGAGCGAACACCGGGGAGCTGTTTTTT
CASSLSGTRANTGELFF
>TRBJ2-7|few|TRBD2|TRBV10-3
TGTGCCATCAGTGAGTCGGGAATAGCGGGAGCTCACGAGCAGTACTTC
CAISESGIAGAHEQYF
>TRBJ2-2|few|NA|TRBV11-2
TGTGCCAGCAGCTTAGTTATTTACGGGGGCAACACCGGGGAGCTGTTTTTT
CASSLVIYGGNTGELFF
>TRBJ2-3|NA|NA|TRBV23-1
TGCGCCAGCAGTCGGACCCCCCCAGATACGCAGTATTTT
CASSRTPPDTQYF
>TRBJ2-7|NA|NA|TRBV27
TGTGCCAGCAGTTTGGGTTTGGGGGGCGCCGAGCAGTACTTC
CASSLGLGGAEQYF
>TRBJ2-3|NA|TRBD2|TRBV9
TGTGCCAGCAGCGTAGAACTAGCGGGGGGCGTAGATACGCAGTATTTT
CASSVELAGGVDTQYF
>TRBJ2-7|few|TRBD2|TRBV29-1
TGCAGCGTTGCCGGGAGGTTATCCTACGAGCAGTACTTC
CSVAGRLSYEQYF
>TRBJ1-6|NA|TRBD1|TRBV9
TGTGCCAGCAGCACCGGGACAGGGGATTCACCCCTCCACTTT
CASSTGTGDSPLHF
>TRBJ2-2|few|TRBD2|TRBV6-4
TGTGCCAGCAGTGACCGGACTAGGTTGAACACCGGGGAGCTGTTTTTT
CASSDRTRLNTGELFF
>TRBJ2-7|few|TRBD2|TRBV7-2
TGTGCCAGCAGCTTAGCGCGGACTAGCGCTTCGTACGAGCAGTACTTC
CASSLARTSASYEQYF
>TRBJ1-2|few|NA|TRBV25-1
TGTGCCAGCAGCCTAGGACAGTACTATGGCTACACCTTC
CASSLGQYYGYTF
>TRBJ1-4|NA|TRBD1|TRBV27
TGTGCCAGCAGTTTTGGCCGGACAGGGAATGAAAAACTGTTTTTT
CASSFGRTGNEKLFF
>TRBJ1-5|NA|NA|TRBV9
TGTGCCAGCAGCGTATTGATTGGCAATCAGCCCCAGCATTTT
CASSVLIGNQPQHF
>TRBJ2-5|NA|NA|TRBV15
TGTGCCACCAGCAGAGATTTCGGGCAGGAGACCCAGTACTTC
CATSRDFGQETQYF
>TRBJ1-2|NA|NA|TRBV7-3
TGTGCCAGCAGTCCAGGGCGCAGGGCACCTAACTATGGCTACACCTTC
CASSPGRRAPNYGYTF
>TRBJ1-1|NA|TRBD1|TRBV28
TGTGCCAGCAGGGGGACAGGGAGGAACACTGAAGCTTTCTTT
CASRGTGRNTEAFF
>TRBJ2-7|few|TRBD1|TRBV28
TGTGCCAGCAGTATGGCCCGGACAGGTACCTACGAGCAGTACTTC
CASSMARTGTYEQYF